A selection of T cell receptor beta chains follows, all from one sample in a study of Ad26.COV2.S vaccination and SARS-CoV-2 variants. Some clones are missing from TCRdb's copy, which holds only in-frame ones; the method was immunoSEQ multiplex PCR. The sample records hundreds of thousands of clones, 75% to 95% being singletons. The sequences come from peripheral blood, collected in a trial of Ad26.COV2.S vaccine versus placebo. The source is a person between 18 and 65 years old who received the Ad26.COV2.S COVID-19 vaccine or a placebo. CDR3s leave out the opening cysteine and the closing phenylalanine or tryptophan. Where a row states a size, it is once, few, many or the class of an expanded clone; other rows omit it.

V,size,J,CDR3
TRBV6-5,-,TRBJ2-7,ASSRGQDEQY
TRBV29-1,-,TRBJ1-1,SVERQGKAEAF
TRBV9,-,TRBJ1-2,ASSVATGSNYGYT
TRBV2,-,TRBJ1-2,ASGLGIVWGYT
TRBV1,-,TRBJ2-7,TSSLLRDEQY
TRBV5-8,few,TRBJ1-1,ASSLGVRTEAF
TRBV3-1/TRBV3-2,-,TRBJ2-5,ASSPRSGTIQGETQY
TRBV4-1,-,TRBJ1-5,ASSQEMDNQPQH
TRBV2,-,TRBJ2-5,ASSAGRIQETQY
TRBV15,-,TRBJ1-2,ATSRNTDRTGANYGYT
TRBV6-2/TRBV6-3,-,TRBJ2-1,ASSYSHEMKEQF
TRBV28,-,TRBJ1-2,ASSSGLPTNYGYT
TRBV6-2/TRBV6-3,-,TRBJ2-7,ASSLLYEQY
TRBV6-6,-,TRBJ2-5,ASSYGGGGETQY
TRBV11-2,-,TRBJ2-3,ASSLGGGPDTQY
TRBV27,once,TRBJ2-7,ASSLRGGGTPSEQY
TRBV4-3,-,TRBJ2-7,ASSQGTSVGYEQY
TRBV7-6,-,TRBJ2-1,ASSISGSPFNEQF
TRBV11-2,once,TRBJ2-1,ASSPLGGTSGDNEQF
TRBV15,-,TRBJ2-1,ATSRGVAADNNEQF
TRBV7-2,-,TRBJ2-1,ASSSGLYYNEQF
TRBV5-1,-,TRBJ1-1,ASSLYAGNTEAF
TRBV6-5,-,TRBJ2-2,ASSRAGRFTGELF
TRBV27,-,TRBJ2-7,ASKSSETDEQY
TRBV25-1,-,TRBJ2-5,ASSAQMDWGRETQY
TRBV29-1,few,TRBJ1-2,SVGQGGNYGYT
TRBV6-1,-,TRBJ2-7,ASSEYPGGQFYEQY
TRBV6-5,-,TRBJ2-3,ASRGWGTDTQY
TRBV12-5,-,TRBJ2-7,ASGPTRSGRAQVYEQY
TRBV18,-,TRBJ2-5,ASSPGTTLQETQY
TRBV30,-,TRBJ2-2,AWSAAVVGELF
TRBV24-1,-,TRBJ2-1,ATSETRAGDEQF
TRBV7-8,-,TRBJ1-4,ASSFLNEKLF
TRBV5-1,-,TRBJ2-3,ASSLSSHTTDTQY
TRBV20-1,-,TRBJ2-3,SAVLGDTQY
TRBV7-9,once,TRBJ1-2,ASSLGSAGRYGYT
TRBV6-2/TRBV6-3,-,TRBJ2-7,ASSFLQGTYEQY
TRBV4-2,-,TRBJ2-2,ASSQDKGLVRSGELF
TRBV2,-,TRBJ2-5,ASSGQGQLETQY
TRBV19,-,TRBJ1-5,ASSPTGNQPQH
TRBV25-1,-,TRBJ1-2,ASQTDRGRSIYGYT
TRBV5-4,-,TRBJ2-7,ASSLAGTGTYEQY
TRBV11-3,-,TRBJ1-6,ASSKTIDSPLH
TRBV5-1,-,TRBJ2-7,ASSLAGSGSLYEQY
TRBV7-8,-,TRBJ2-5,ASSPFSGGQY
TRBV18,-,TRBJ2-7,ASTSGRASYEQY
TRBV6-6,-,TRBJ2-1,ASSYALAANEQF
TRBV7-9,-,TRBJ2-7,ASSLDGTSSNEQY
TRBV6-5,-,TRBJ1-1,ASSNWGQVNTEAF
TRBV24-1,-,TRBJ2-1,ATSYSGRASSHNEQF
TRBV18,-,TRBJ2-6,ASSPPGQGLSGANVLT
TRBV19,-,TRBJ1-1,ASTGDRRNTEAF